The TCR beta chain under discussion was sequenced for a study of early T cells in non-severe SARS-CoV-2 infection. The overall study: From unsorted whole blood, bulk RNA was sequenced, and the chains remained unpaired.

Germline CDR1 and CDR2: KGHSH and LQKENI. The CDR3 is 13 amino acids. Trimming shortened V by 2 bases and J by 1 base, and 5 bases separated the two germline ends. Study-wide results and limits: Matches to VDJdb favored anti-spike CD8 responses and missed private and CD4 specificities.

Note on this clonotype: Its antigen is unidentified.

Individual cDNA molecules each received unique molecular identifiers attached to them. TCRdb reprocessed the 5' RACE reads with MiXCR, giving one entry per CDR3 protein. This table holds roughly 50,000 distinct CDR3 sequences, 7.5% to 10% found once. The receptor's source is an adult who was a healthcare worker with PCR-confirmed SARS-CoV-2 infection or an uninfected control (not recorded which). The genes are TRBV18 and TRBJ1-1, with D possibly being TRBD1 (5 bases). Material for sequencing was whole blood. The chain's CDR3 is CASSPGANTEAFF. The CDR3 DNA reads TGTGCCAGCTCACCAGGGGCGAACACTGAAGCTTTCTTT.